The 5 T cell receptor beta chains in this list originate from one sample, sequenced in a study of control samples from healthy donors and cancer patients. Libraries were prepared by immunoSEQ multiplex PCR; TCRdb keeps only in-frame clonotypes and omits some of them. The table includes 70,000 to 90,000 clones, 85% to 90% detected once. The sequencing input was PBMCs. These receptors came from a woman between 55 and 75 years old with head and neck cancer.

The chain couples TRBV11-2 to TRBJ2-7; TRBD1 agrees at 9 bases. Germline V lookup: CDR1 SGHAT, CDR2 FQNNGV. Trimming at V came to 6 bases and at J to 3 bases, leaving 6 bases not matched to a gene. This CDR3 has 14 amino acids. The CDR3 nucleotides read TGTGCCAGCAGTCGGGACAGGGAAAGCTACGAGCAGTACTTC. Its protein product is CASSRDRESYEQYF. Supplemented by reference TRBV11-2 and TRBJ2-7, the full variable domain reads EAGVAQSPRYKIIEKRQSVAFWCNPISGHATLYWYQQILGQGPKLLIQFQNNGVVDDSQLPKDRFSAERLKGVDSTLKIQPAKLEDSAVYLCASSRDRESYEQYFGPGTRLTVT.

V is TRBV2 and J is TRBJ2-2; 7 nucleotides align to TRBD2. Germline CDR1 and CDR2: SNHLY and FYNNEI. The CDR3 is 14 residues long. V lost 8 bases, J lost 5 bases, and 8 bases stayed unmatched. CDR3 nucleotides: TGTGCCAGCGCGTATGAGGGAGGGACCGGGGAGCTGTTTTTT. Amino acids: CASAYEGGTGELFF.

This chain connects TRBV5-1 to TRBJ2-3; D is ambiguous. V was trimmed by 4 bases and J by 0 bases, leaving 12 bases between them. The CDR3 runs 15 residues. From germline, CDR1 is SGHRS and CDR2 YFSETQ. In nucleotides, the CDR3 is TGCGCCAGCAGCGCCGACACCCCTAGCACAGATACGCAGTATTTT. Translated: CASSADTPSTDTQYF.

The V gene is TRBV6-1, the J gene TRBJ1-5; D possibly corresponds to TRBD1 (5 bases). V shed 1 base and J shed 0 bases, with 13 bases lying between them. This CDR3 comprises 17 residues. Germline V gene data show CDR1 as MNHNS and CDR2 as SASEGT. CDR3 in amino acids: CASSEGLWTNSNQPQHF. The CDR3, as DNA: TGTGCCAGCAGTGAAGGGTTGTGGACAAATAGCAATCAGCCCCAGCATTTT.

V is TRBV2 and J is TRBJ2-1; D gene ambiguous. There are 12 residues in the CDR3. Trimming shortened V by 1 base and J by 8 bases, and 6 bases separated the two germline ends. The germline V gene encodes CDR1 SNHLY and CDR2 FYNNEI. For the CDR3, the DNA is TGTGCCAGCAGTGAAGGGAGTGATGAGCAGTTCTTC. This encodes CASSEGSDEQFF.